This T cell receptor (beta chain) is from a study of T cells expressing NK-cell markers. CDR3 length: 16 amino acids. CDR1 and CDR2 (germline): DFQATT, SNEGSKA (reference sequence). No DNA is given; TCRdb re-called the 5' RACE reads and lists each CDR3 protein once. The sample has approximately 460,000 distinct CDR3 sequences. General study results and limits: These clonotypes also led the CD3+CD56-NKG2C+ fraction in a few donors.

In regard to this clonotype: Its antigen remains unknown.

This chain links TRBV20-1 with TRBJ2-1; TCRdb picks TRBD2, but there is no DNA to check that call. The receptor comes from a woman between 18 and 75 years old in good health. Material for sequencing was blood T cells: a sorted CD56 or NKG2C T cell subset, CD4+ or CD8+ T cells, or bulk PBMC T cells (not recorded which). The CDR3 loop is CSATHWTSGGAGEQFF.